This entry is about one T cell receptor (beta chain). Its antigen remains unknown. The CDR3 is made up of 16 amino acids. Germline V gives CDR1 SEHNR, CDR2 FQNEAQ (reference sequence). V dropped 1 base and J dropped 3; count of bases not matched to a gene: 8. Sequencing was performed with immunoSEQ multiplex PCR; in TCRdb, only in-frame clones are kept and a portion is missing. The repertoire holds about 680,000 clones, with 89% as singletons. The data stem from a study of Ad26.COV2.S vaccination and SARS-CoV-2 variants. Looking at the study overall: Donor joined the COV1001 Ad26.COV2.S trial arm. Intramuscular Ad26.COV2.S at 5x10^10 or 1x10^11 viral particles. General study points: It was found that vaccine and placebo recipients had similar non-spike TCR breadth.

Treatment given: around 19 received Ad26.COV2.S at low or high dose, single or two shots; about 5 received placebo; per-sample allocation not given. After the first vaccine or placebo injection, samples were drawn on day 63. This receptor was taken from a person between 18 and 65 years old who received the Ad26.COV2.S COVID-19 vaccine or a placebo. This chain links TRBV7-9 with TRBJ1-2, with 7 bases aligning to TRBD1. This material consisted of peripheral blood, taken in a trial of Ad26.COV2.S vaccine versus placebo. The CDR3, as DNA: TGTGCCAGCAGCTTAGAGACAGGGAGAGTCTACTATGGCTACACCTTC. It translates to CASSLETGRVYYGYTF.